The clone carrying this T cell receptor beta chain was recorded at least ten times. Its matching antigen is unknown. CDR1 and CDR2 from the germline V gene are SNHLY and FYNNEI. Deletions cut 4 bases from V and 2 bases from J, with 12 bases between. CDR3 length equals 14 residues. Regions amplified from RNA transcripts were the TCR beta CDR3 regions. HTBI primers were employed in a first-round RT-PCR of the TCR CDR3. TCRdb re-called the multiplex PCR reads through MiXCR, storing one row per CDR3 protein. Among some 320,000 distinct CDR3 sequences, roughly 15% were seen once, and the ten largest hold 34%. This sample stems from a study of T cells in Graves' hyperthyroidism and ophthalmopathy. The overall study: Blood from the periphery was taken at initial diagnosis, before any treatment. Study outcomes and limitations: Most expanded thyroid clonotypes above 0.001 recurred in blood.

Each 10 ml fresh peripheral blood draw supplied the PBMCs. Sequencing was performed on blood. This sequence joins TRBV2 and TRBJ2-7; the D gene could be TRBD1 or TRBD2 (5 bases each). This clonotype originated in a woman aged 40-49 years with Graves' ophthalmopathy. The CDR3 DNA sequence: TGTGCCAGCAGTGGCTCGGGGCAAACCTACGAGCAGTACTTC. It encodes CASSGSGQTYEQYF. Using reference TRBV2 and TRBJ2-7 for the parts outside the CDR3, the full variable domain is EPEVTQTPSHQVTQMGQEVILRCVPISNHLYFYWYRQILGQKVEFLVSFYNNEISEKSEIFDDQFSVERPDGSNFTLKIRSTKLEDSAMYFCASSGSGQTYEQYFGPGTRLTVT.